A selection of T cell receptor beta chains follows, all from one sample in a study of a mutant IDH1 vaccine in newly diagnosed glioma. Here immunoSEQ multiplex PCR was the method, and the copy in TCRdb shows in-frame clones only, minus some. The sample comprises about 69,000 clones, approximately 86% of which are singletons, and 2% to 2.5% rests with the top ten. The antigens these receptors bind are not known. Sequenced here: PBMCs, sampled from a glioma patient whose treatment included an IDH1 peptide vaccine. The receptors derive from a man aged 25 to 40 with glioma. Both conserved end residues are part of each CDR3. A D gene is named only where the DNA matches it firmly. Not all rows give a size; the values are once, few, many and, for expanded clones, a class.

d_call j_call clone_size v_call cdr3_aa cdr3_nt
. TRBJ2-7 . TRBV9 CASSPPQGHEQYF TGTGCCAGCAGCCCCCCCCAGGGCCACGAGCAGTACTTC
TRBD2 TRBJ2-7 . TRBV29-1 CSVARTGGYEQYF TGCAGCGTTGCCCGGACGGGGGGCTACGAGCAGTACTTC
. TRBJ2-7 . TRBV5-6 CASSLSRLEQYF TGTGCCAGCAGCTTATCCAGGCTCGAGCAGTACTTC
. TRBJ2-7 once TRBV9 CASSLGHTDRTGYEQYF TGTGCCAGCAGCCTAGGGCATACGGACAGAACCGGCTACGAGCAGTACTTC
TRBD1 TRBJ1-6 . TRBV25-1 CASKGTDNSPLHF TGTGCCAGCAAGGGGACAGATAATTCACCCCTCCACTTT
. TRBJ2-7 . TRBV5-4 CASSLSAGTATYEQYF TGTGCCAGCAGCTTGTCCGCCGGGACGGCCACCTACGAGCAGTACTTC
. TRBJ1-2 . TRBV5-4 CASSLQGNYGYTF TGTGCCAGCAGCTTGCAGGGGAACTATGGCTACACCTTC
TRBD1 TRBJ2-5 . TRBV5-4 CASSPWTGGESDF TGTGCCAGCAGCCCGTGGACAGGGGGGGAGTCTGACTTC
. TRBJ2-2 . TRBV19 CASRIQGNTGELFF TGTGCCAGTAGGATACAGGGGAACACCGGGGAGCTGTTTTTT
. TRBJ1-1 many TRBV30 CAWSVPPTNTEAFF TGTGCCTGGAGTGTACCCCCGACGAACACTGAAGCTTTCTTT
. TRBJ2-7 . TRBV7-2 CASSAGSLNEQYF TGTGCCAGCAGCGCCGGGAGTCTGAACGAGCAGTACTTC
. TRBJ2-7 . TRBV6-6 CASSSPGHFSYEQYF TGTGCCAGCAGTTCTCCGGGACATTTCTCCTACGAGCAGTACTTC
. TRBJ1-5 . TRBV5-4 CASSLDGRVQPQHF TGTGCCAGCAGCTTGGACGGAAGGGTTCAGCCCCAGCATTTT
. TRBJ1-1 . TRBV7-9 CASRSVAEAFF TGTGCCAGCAGATCAGTTGCGGAAGCTTTCTTT
. TRBJ2-5 . TRBV30 CAWSLLHNQETQYF TGTGCCTGGAGTCTACTCCACAACCAAGAGACCCAGTACTTC
. TRBJ2-3 . TRBV27 CASSSPFRADTQYF TGTGCCAGCAGTTCCCCTTTCCGGGCAGATACGCAGTATTTT
TRBD1 TRBJ1-5 . TRBV19 CASSSQGFNQPQHF TGTGCCAGTAGTTCACAGGGGTTCAATCAGCCCCAGCATTTT
TRBD1 TRBJ1-5 . TRBV30 CAFENRDRGRLINQPQHF TGTGCTTTCGAGAACCGGGACAGGGGACGGCTTATCAATCAGCCCCAGCATTTT
. TRBJ1-4 . TRBV19 CASSSGIRDEKLFF TGTGCCAGTAGTAGCGGGATACGAGATGAAAAACTGTTTTTT
TRBD1 TRBJ2-5 . TRBV11-2 CASSTRQGGETQYF TGTGCCAGCAGCACCAGACAGGGGGGAGAGACCCAGTACTTC
TRBD1 TRBJ1-3 . TRBV6-1 CASSESGTGGRGNTIYF TGTGCCAGCAGTGAATCAGGGACAGGGGGCCGTGGAAACACCATATATTTT
TRBD2 TRBJ2-7 . TRBV6-1 CASSLGLAGIYEQYF TGTGCCAGCAGCTTAGGACTAGCGGGAATCTACGAGCAGTACTTC
. TRBJ2-7 . TRBV28 CASSELTYDPLGEQYF TGTGCCAGCAGTGAATTGACCTACGACCCTTTAGGAGAGCAGTACTTC
TRBD2 TRBJ2-7 . TRBV9 CASSVGIGRDYEQYF TGTGCCAGCAGCGTAGGGATCGGGAGGGACTACGAGCAGTACTTC
TRBD2 TRBJ2-5 . TRBV29-1 CSVLGLAGPQETQYF TGCAGCGTCCTGGGACTAGCGGGACCGCAAGAGACCCAGTACTTC
. TRBJ1-5 . TRBV7-8 CASGTSGGWNTQHF TGTGCCAGCGGCACTAGCGGGGGGTGGAATACGCAGCATTTT
. TRBJ1-5 . TRBV28 CASSRSLSNQPQHF TGTGCCAGCAGTCGGAGTCTGTCTAATCAGCCCCAGCATTTT
TRBD1 TRBJ2-7 . TRBV5-5 CASSLEGQGSYEQYF TGTGCCAGCAGCTTGGAGGGACAGGGCTCCTACGAGCAGTACTTC